Below, one T cell receptor (beta chain) is given with its context. Sequencing was performed with immunoSEQ multiplex PCR; in TCRdb, only in-frame clones are kept and a portion is missing. The sample carries about 28,000 clones, roughly 77% recorded once. The V end was cut by 5 bases, the J end by 7 bases, with 24 bases between. Germline CDR1 reads SQVTM; CDR2 reads ANQGSEA. The CDR3 covers 16 residues. The sample belongs to a study of PD-1 blockade in classical Hodgkin lymphoma. The time point denotes: cycle 4 day 1 (C4D1), after five to seven weeks of nivolumab. All patients relapsed after autologous stem cell transplantation, and brentuximab vedotin exposure varied.

The specimen comprised peripheral blood mononuclear cells (PBMCs), sampled before the fourth cycle of nivolumab. The source of this sequence is a human donor with classical Hodgkin lymphoma. The V gene is TRBV29-1, the J gene TRBJ2-1, with D perhaps matching TRBD1 (6 bases). The CDR3 spells CSVTGIYGQNSNEQFF. The CDR3 DNA is TGCAGCGTTACAGGGATATACGGGCAAAACTCGAATGAGCAGTTCTTC.